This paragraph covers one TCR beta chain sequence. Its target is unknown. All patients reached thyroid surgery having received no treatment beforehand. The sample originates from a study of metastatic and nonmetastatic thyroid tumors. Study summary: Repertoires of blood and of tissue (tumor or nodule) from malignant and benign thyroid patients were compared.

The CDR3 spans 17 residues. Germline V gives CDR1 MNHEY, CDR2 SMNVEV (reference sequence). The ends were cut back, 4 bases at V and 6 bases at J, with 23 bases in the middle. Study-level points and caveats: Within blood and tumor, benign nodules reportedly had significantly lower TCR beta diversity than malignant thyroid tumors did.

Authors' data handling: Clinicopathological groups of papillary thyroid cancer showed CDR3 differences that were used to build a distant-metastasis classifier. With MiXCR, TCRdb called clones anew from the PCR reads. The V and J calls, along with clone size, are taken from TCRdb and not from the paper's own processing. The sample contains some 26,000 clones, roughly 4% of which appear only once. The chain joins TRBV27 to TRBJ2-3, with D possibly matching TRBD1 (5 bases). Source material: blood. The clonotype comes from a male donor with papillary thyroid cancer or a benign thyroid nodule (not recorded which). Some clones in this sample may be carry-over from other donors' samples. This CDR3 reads CASSYKPPGRWSDTQYF. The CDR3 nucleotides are TGTGCCAGCAGTTACAAACCCCCAGGGCGTTGGTCGGATACGCAGTATTTT.